What follows are 29 T cell receptor beta chains derived from one specimen sequenced in a study of response to subunit inactivated influenza vaccine. TCRdb re-called the RT-PCR reads through MiXCR, storing one row per CDR3 protein. The sample has about 700,000 distinct CDR3 sequences, around 14% seen once. The sequencing used PBMCs from blood, collected roughly 12 days after vaccination. Receptors originate from a man between 45 and 60 years old who received an inactivated influenza vaccine.

V and J are TRBV19 and TRBJ2-7, with a possible D match to TRBD1 (5 bases). CDR1 and CDR2 (germline): LNHDA, SQIVND (reference sequence). Trimming cost V 3 bases and J 3 bases, with 15 bases left between them. There are 15 residues in the CDR3. The CDR3 sequence: CASSMVSGQGYEQYF. The CDR3 nucleotides read TGTGCCAGTAGTATGGTCAGTGGCCAGGGCTACGAGCAGTACTTC.

This clonotype was recorded many times. The V gene is TRBV11-3, the J gene TRBJ2-2, with 9 bases that match TRBD2. Germline CDR1 is SGHNT and CDR2 is YENEEA. Trimming cost V 5 bases and J 6 bases; bases outside gene matches: 4. This CDR3 is 14 amino acids long. CDR3 DNA: TGTGCCAGCAGCGACCGGACTAGCGCCGGGGAGCTGTTTTTT. It yields the protein CASSDRTSAGELFF. Combining the CDR3 with reference TRBV11-3 and TRBJ2-2 gives the whole variable domain EAGVVQSPRYKIIEKKQPVAFWCNPISGHNTLYWYLQNLGQGPELLIRYENEEAVDDSQLPKDRFSAERLKGVDSTLKIQPAELGDSAVYLCASSDRTSAGELFFGEGSRLTVL.

The V gene is TRBV28, the J gene TRBJ2-6; the D gene is possibly TRBD2 (6 bases). Germline lookup yields CDR1 MDHEN and CDR2 SYDVKM. V lost 10 bases to trimming and J lost 0 bases, with 16 bases between them. This CDR3 is 16 amino acids long. The CDR3 region is CAIRGTISSGANVLTF. CDR3 sequence (DNA): TGTGCCATCCGGGGGACGATCAGCTCTGGGGCCAACGTCCTGACTTTC.

In its sample, this clonotype was seen a few times. CDR3 in amino acids: CASSLGGREQAQYF. In nucleotides, the CDR3 is TGTGCCAGCAGCTTAGGCGGACGGGAGCAGGCCCAGTACTTC. The V and J genes are TRBV7-3 and TRBJ2-5, with D tentatively TRBD2 (6 bases). CDR3 length: 14 residues. V lost 2 bases and J lost 9, with 16 bases in between. In germline, CDR1 is SGHTA, CDR2 FQGTGA.

Only a few counts were recorded for this clonotype. The chain couples TRBV30 to TRBJ2-7, with D tentatively TRBD2 (5 bases). Germline CDR1 reads GTSNPN; CDR2 reads SVGIG (reference sequence). The CDR3 is 16 residues long. V shed 1 base and J shed 2 bases, with 18 bases lying between them. CDR3 amino acids: CAWSGSISGNTYEQYF. The CDR3 DNA reads as TGTGCCTGGAGTGGATCAATCTCGGGGAATACCTACGAGCAGTACTTC.

The gene calls are TRBV11-2 and TRBJ2-1; D unresolved. This CDR3 region has 15 residues. The V gene's germline CDR1 is SGHAT and CDR2 FQNNGV. Trimming pared 0 bases from V and 2 bases from J, leaving 8 bases between. DNA of the CDR3: TGTGCCAGCAGCTTAGAAGGATTTGCCTACAATGAGCAGTTCTTC. Amino acids: CASSLEGFAYNEQFF.

V usage is TRBV20-1 and J usage is TRBJ2-7; either TRBD1 or TRBD2 may supply D (5 bases each). V lost 6 bases and J lost 0, with 18 bases in between. Germline V gene lookup returns CDR1 DFQATT and CDR2 SNEGSKA (reference sequence). This CDR3 is built from 15 residues. The CDR3, as DNA: TGCAGTGCCCGACAGAGAAGGACTGCCTCCTACGAGCAGTACTTC. It specifies CSARQRRTASYEQYF.

In its sample, this clonotype was seen a few times. The chain combines TRBV20-1 with TRBJ2-7, with D possibly TRBD1 on 6 matching bases. This CDR3 spans 14 amino acids. V lost 6 bases and J 4 bases, leaving 19 bases between the germline ends. Looked up from germline, CDR1 is DFQATT and CDR2 is SNEGSKA (reference sequence). The CDR3 sequence is CSALDRTIEYEQYF. In nucleotides, the CDR3 is TGCAGTGCCCTAGACAGGACAATAGAATACGAGCAGTACTTC.

The sample holds a few counts of this clonotype. The gene calls are TRBV4-3 and TRBJ2-3, with 11 positions matching TRBD2. CDR1 LGHNA and CDR2 YSLEER come from the germline V gene. CDR3 length: 16 amino acids. The trim removed 6 bases at V and 3 bases at J, leaving 8 bases unmatched. CDR3 amino acids: CASRQRLAGGTDTQYF. The CDR3, as DNA: TGCGCCAGCAGGCAAAGGCTAGCGGGGGGAACAGATACGCAGTATTTT.

The chain employs TRBV19 and TRBJ2-2; 7 bases align to TRBD2. In germline, CDR1 is LNHDA, CDR2 SQIVND (reference sequence). V trimming: 1 base; J trimming: 4 bases; junction bases outside the gene matches: 6. The CDR3 consists of 16 residues. CDR3 residues: CASSIAAGVSTGELFF. Written as DNA, the CDR3 is TGTGCCAGTAGTATAGCGGCGGGAGTCAGCACCGGGGAGCTGTTTTTT.

The J gene is TRBJ2-1, the V gene TRBV6-1; 9 bases fit TRBD2. This CDR3 is 16 amino acids long. From germline, CDR1 is MNHNS and CDR2 SASEGT. The V gene end was trimmed by 8 bases and the J gene end by 2 bases; junction bases not matched to a gene: 10. CDR3 in DNA: TGTGCCAGCTGGGGAAATAGCGGGGGCACCTACAATGAGCAGTTCTTC. Translating gives CASWGNSGGTYNEQFF.

This clonotype was seen a few times. The chain carries TRBV29-1 and TRBJ2-3; weak D call: TRBD2 (6 bases). V was cut by 7 bases and J by 1 base, with 12 bases left in between. The CDR3 has 13 residues. Germline V lookup: CDR1 SQVTM, CDR2 ANQGSEA. CDR3 in DNA: TGCAGCGGGGCGGGAAGGGGCACAGATACGCAGTATTTT. Its protein product is CSGAGRGTDTQYF.

This CDR3 reads CAWSRAGPYEQYF. The CDR3 bases are TGTGCCTGGAGTCGGGCGGGACCCTACGAGCAGTACTTC. The chain couples TRBV30 to TRBJ2-7; weak D call: TRBD2 (6 bases). Per the germline V gene, CDR1 is GTSNPN and CDR2 is SVGIG (reference sequence). Trimming stripped 2 bases from V and 2 bases from J, with 10 bases between. The CDR3 covers 13 residues.

This clonotype has a handful of counts. The genes are TRBV7-9 and TRBJ2-5; 7 positions match TRBD1. The V gene's germline CDR1 is SEHNR and CDR2 FQNEAQ (reference sequence). The trim removed 5 bases at V and 0 bases at J, leaving 9 bases unmatched. The CDR3 is 16 amino acids. Written as DNA, the CDR3 is TGTGCCAGCAGCCAAACAGGGGCCGGGTACCAAGAGACCCAGTACTTC. Protein: CASSQTGAGYQETQYF.

This clonotype was recorded a few times. The chain employs TRBV29-1 and TRBJ2-2; 9 bases align to TRBD1. The germline gives CDR1 SQVTM, CDR2 ANQGSEA. V shed 4 bases, J shed 6 bases, and the junction held 6 bases outside the gene matches. This CDR3 spans 14 amino acids. The CDR3: CSVGLTGGPGELFF. For the CDR3, the DNA is TGCAGCGTTGGGCTGACAGGGGGTCCCGGGGAGCTGTTTTTT.

The CDR3 coding sequence is TGCAGCACCCAGCGAGCCCCGACAGATACGCAGTATTTT. Translation: CSTQRAPTDTQYF. J is TRBJ2-3 and V is TRBV29-1; D call uncertain. The ends were cut back, 8 bases at V and 3 bases at J, with 15 bases in the middle. The germline CDR1 and CDR2 sequences are SQVTM and ANQGSEA. The CDR3 loop spans 13 amino acids.

This clonotype has at least ten counts. This rearrangement joins TRBV29-1 to TRBJ2-1; no firm D call. From germline, CDR1 is SQVTM and CDR2 ANQGSEA. The CDR3 spans 14 residues. Deletions cut 4 bases from V and 6 bases from J, with 16 bases between. CDR3 sequence reads: CSVVRPQRFNEQFF. The DNA of the CDR3 is TGCAGCGTTGTAAGACCTCAAAGGTTCAATGAGCAGTTCTTC.

This chain joins TRBV4-3 and TRBJ2-3; 10 nucleotides align to TRBD1. Germline V gene lookup returns CDR1 LGHNA and CDR2 YSLEER. V shed 0 bases, J shed 4 bases, and the junction held 7 bases outside the gene matches. This CDR3 is 17 amino acids long. This CDR3 reads CASSQDLRTGGPDTQYF. In nucleotides, the CDR3 is TGCGCCAGCAGCCAAGATTTGAGGACAGGGGGACCAGATACGCAGTATTTT.

This clonotype was seen a few times. This sequence joins TRBV4-3 and TRBJ2-6, with 9 bases identical to TRBD1. This CDR3 has 19 residues. After removal of 3 bases from V and 0 bases from J, the junction contained 9 bases not matched to a gene. CDR1 LGHNA and CDR2 YSLEER come from the germline V gene. The CDR3, as DNA: TGCGCCAGCAGCCACGCTCGCGACAGGGGGTTCTCTGGGGCCAACGTCCTGACTTTC. This codes for CASSHARDRGFSGANVLTF.

The chain recombines TRBV28 with TRBJ2-3; 11 bases map to TRBD2. Germline V CDR1 and CDR2: MDHEN, SYDVKM. There are 15 residues in the CDR3. Unmatched junction bases numbered 5, after V lost 5 bases and J lost 4 bases. The CDR3 loop reads CASSLPGLAADTQYF. The CDR3, as DNA: TGTGCCAGCAGTCTTCCGGGACTAGCGGCAGATACGCAGTATTTT.

This clonotype was detected a few times. The chain recombines TRBV4-3 with TRBJ1-5, with a tentative D call TRBD1 (6 bases). The germline CDR1 and CDR2 sequences are LGHNA and YSLEER. The V and J ends lost 4 bases and 9 bases respectively, with 16 bases between them. The CDR3 is 14 amino acids. CDR3 region: CASSLVSPGAPQHF. The DNA for the CDR3 is TGCGCCAGCAGCCTAGTGTCCCCAGGGGCGCCCCAGCATTTT.

A few counts support this clonotype. The gene calls are TRBV20-1 and TRBJ1-1; D is perhaps TRBD1 (5 bases). This CDR3 region has 10 residues. In germline, CDR1 is DFQATT, CDR2 SNEGSKA (reference sequence). The CDR3 nucleotides read TGCGGGGGGTGGGACACTGAAGCTTTCTTT. Protein sequence: CGGWDTEAFF.

The V call is TRBV15, the J call TRBJ2-7; D perhaps matches TRBD1 (6 bases). The CDR3 sequence is 15 residues long. Germline V gene data show CDR1 as LNHNV and CDR2 as YYDKDF (reference sequence). V shed 0 bases and J shed 2 bases, with 11 bases lying between them. CDR3 nucleotide sequence: TGTGCCACCAGCAGAGATAACACAGGGCCCTACGAGCAGTACTTC. Translation gives CATSRDNTGPYEQYF.

This clonotype was recorded a few times. The chain combines TRBV4-3 with TRBJ2-1, with 9 bases lining up with TRBD2. Germline V gives CDR1 LGHNA, CDR2 YSLEER. The CDR3 extends over 16 amino acids. V shed 4 bases and J 7 bases; nucleotides not matched to a gene: 11. CDR3 amino acids: CASSPHVAGGQNEQFF. The CDR3 region has the DNA TGCGCCAGCAGCCCACACGTGGCGGGGGGGCAAAATGAGCAGTTCTTC.

V and J are TRBV20-1 and TRBJ1-3; TRBD1 matches 10 bases. Unmatched junction bases numbered 10, after V lost 5 bases and J lost 6 bases. There are 15 residues in the CDR3. Looked up from germline, CDR1 is DFQATT and CDR2 is SNEGSKA (reference sequence). Written as DNA, the CDR3 is TGCAGTGCTGAGGACAGGGGGGCAGTGGCAAACACCATATATTTT. This gives the protein CSAEDRGAVANTIYF.

This clonotype was detected ten times or more. DNA of the CDR3: TGCGCCAGCAGCTTTAGACTAGCGGACACAGATACGCAGTATTTT. Protein sequence: CASSFRLADTDTQYF. V usage is TRBV5-1 and J usage is TRBJ2-3, with 9 bases matching TRBD2. The CDR3 sequence is 15 residues long. With V trimmed by 2 bases and J by 2 bases, 3 bases remained unmatched. Germline V gene data show CDR1 as SGHRS and CDR2 as YFSETQ.

As DNA, the CDR3 is TGTGCCAGCAGTTCCATCGCCGAGGGCTACACCTTC. Amino acids: CASSSIAEGYTF. The chain is built from TRBV28 and TRBJ1-2, with D unclear. The V end was cut by 4 bases, the J end by 8 bases, with 11 bases between. The CDR3 covers 12 residues. Germline CDR1 MDHEN, CDR2 SYDVKM.

The sample holds a few counts of this clonotype. The chain uses TRBV12-3 or TRBV12-4 and TRBJ2-5, with unresolved D. This CDR3 is built from 12 residues. Trimming left V 8 bases short and J 4 bases short, with 11 bases between. CDR3 nucleotide sequence: TGTGCCAGCTCAGTCCCGGGAGAGACCCAGTACTTC. This encodes CASSVPGETQYF.

In its sample, this clonotype ranks as medium-sized. The chain carries TRBV7-2 and TRBJ2-2; D may be TRBD2 (6 bases). Germline V CDR1 and CDR2: SGHTA, FQGNSA. V lost 1 base and J lost 11, with 11 bases in between. This CDR3 region has 13 residues. The CDR3 sequence is CASSLGTGVELFF. CDR3 DNA sequence: TGTGCCAGCAGCTTAGGGACGGGAGTAGAGCTGTTTTTT.